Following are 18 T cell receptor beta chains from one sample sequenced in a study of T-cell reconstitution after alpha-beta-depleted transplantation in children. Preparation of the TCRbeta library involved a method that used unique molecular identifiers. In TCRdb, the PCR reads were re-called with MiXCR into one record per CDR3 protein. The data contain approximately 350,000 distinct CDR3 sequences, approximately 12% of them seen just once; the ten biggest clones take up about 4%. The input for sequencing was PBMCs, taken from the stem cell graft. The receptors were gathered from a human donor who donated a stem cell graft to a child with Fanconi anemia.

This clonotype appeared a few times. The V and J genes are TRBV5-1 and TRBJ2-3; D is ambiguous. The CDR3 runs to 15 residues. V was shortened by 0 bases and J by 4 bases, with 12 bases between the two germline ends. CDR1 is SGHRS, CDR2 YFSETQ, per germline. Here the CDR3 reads CASSLAPRPADTQYF. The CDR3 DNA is TGCGCCAGCAGCTTGGCCCCCAGGCCCGCAGATACGCAGTATTTT.

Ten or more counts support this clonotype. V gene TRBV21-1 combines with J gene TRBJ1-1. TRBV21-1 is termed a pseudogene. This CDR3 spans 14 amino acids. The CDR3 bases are TGTGCCAGCAGCAATGGGGCCCTGAACACTGAAGCTTTCTTT. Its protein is CASSNGALNTEAFF.

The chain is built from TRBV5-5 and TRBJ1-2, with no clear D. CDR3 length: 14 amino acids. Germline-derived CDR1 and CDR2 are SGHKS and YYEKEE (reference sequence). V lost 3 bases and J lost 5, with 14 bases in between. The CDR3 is CASSSSVAPYGYTF. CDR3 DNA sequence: TGTGCCAGCAGCTCGTCGGTTGCCCCTTATGGCTACACCTTC.

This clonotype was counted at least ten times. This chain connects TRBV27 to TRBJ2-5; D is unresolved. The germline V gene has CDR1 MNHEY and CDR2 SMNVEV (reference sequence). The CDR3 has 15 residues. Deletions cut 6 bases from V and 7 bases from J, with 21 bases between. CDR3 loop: CASSRSWAAEGTQYF. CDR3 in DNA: TGTGCCAGCAGCCGATCATGGGCTGCCGAAGGGACCCAGTACTTC.

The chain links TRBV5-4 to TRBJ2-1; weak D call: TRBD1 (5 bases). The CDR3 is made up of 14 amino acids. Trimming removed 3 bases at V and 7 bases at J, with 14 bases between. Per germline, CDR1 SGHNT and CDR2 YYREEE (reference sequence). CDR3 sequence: CASSSPRVSNEQFF. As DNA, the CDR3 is TGTGCCAGCAGCTCCCCCAGGGTTTCGAATGAGCAGTTCTTC.

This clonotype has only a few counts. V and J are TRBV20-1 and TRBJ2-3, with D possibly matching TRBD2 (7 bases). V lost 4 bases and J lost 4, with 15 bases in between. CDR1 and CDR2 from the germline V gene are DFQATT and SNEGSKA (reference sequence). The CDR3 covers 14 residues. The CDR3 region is CSAMGGAGSDTQYF. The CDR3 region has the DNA TGCAGTGCTATGGGGGGGGCCGGGTCAGATACGCAGTATTTT.

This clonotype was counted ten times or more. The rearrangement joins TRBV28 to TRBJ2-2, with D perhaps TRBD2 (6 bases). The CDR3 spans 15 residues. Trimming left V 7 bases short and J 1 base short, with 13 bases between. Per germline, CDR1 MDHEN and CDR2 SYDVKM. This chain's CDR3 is CASTPPGLNTGELFF. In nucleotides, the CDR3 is TGTGCCAGCACCCCACCGGGACTGAACACCGGGGAGCTGTTTTTT.

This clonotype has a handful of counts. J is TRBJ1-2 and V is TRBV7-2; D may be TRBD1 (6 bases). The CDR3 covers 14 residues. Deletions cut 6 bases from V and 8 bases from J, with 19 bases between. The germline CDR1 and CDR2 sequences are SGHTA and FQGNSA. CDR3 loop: CASSPPGQAKGYTF. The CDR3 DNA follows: TGTGCCAGCAGTCCTCCGGGACAAGCGAAGGGCTACACCTTC. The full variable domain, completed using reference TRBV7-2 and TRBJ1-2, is GAGVSQSPSNKVTEKGKDVELRCDPISGHTALYWYRQSLGQGLEFLIYFQGNSAPDKSGLPSDRFSAERTGGSVSTLTIQRTQQEDSAVYLCASSPPGQAKGYTFGSGTRLTVV.

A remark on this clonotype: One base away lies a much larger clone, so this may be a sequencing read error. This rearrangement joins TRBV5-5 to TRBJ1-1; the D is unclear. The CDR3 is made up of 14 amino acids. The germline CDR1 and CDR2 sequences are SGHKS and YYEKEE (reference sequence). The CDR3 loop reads CASTLAGAGTEAFF. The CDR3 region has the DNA TGTGCCAGCACCTTGGCCGGCGCGGGCACTGAAGCTTTCTTT.

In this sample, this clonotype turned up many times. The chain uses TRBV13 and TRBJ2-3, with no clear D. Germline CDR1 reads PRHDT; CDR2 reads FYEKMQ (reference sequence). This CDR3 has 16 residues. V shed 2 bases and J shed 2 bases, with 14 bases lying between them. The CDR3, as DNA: TGTGCCAGCAGCTTAAGGGTCAGGAGTTCCACAGATACGCAGTATTTT. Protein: CASSLRVRSSTDTQYF.

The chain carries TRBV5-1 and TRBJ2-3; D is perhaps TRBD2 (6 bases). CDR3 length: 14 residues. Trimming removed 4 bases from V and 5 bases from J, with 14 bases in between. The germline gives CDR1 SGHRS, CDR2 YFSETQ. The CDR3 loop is CASSPGSGRDTQYF. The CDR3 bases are TGCGCCAGCAGCCCCGGGAGCGGTCGAGATACGCAGTATTTT.

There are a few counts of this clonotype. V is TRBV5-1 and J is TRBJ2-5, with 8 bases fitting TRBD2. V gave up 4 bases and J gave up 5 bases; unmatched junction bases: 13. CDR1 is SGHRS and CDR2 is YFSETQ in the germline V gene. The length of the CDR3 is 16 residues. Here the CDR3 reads CASSLLSGGVGETQYF. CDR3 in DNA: TGCGCCAGCAGCCTCCTCTCCGGGGGGGTAGGGGAGACCCAGTACTTC.

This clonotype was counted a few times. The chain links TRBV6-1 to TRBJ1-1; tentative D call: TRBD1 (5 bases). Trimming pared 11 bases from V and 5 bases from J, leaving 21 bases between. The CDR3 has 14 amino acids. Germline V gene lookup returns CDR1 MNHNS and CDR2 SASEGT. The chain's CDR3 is CAVRGAGRGTEAFF. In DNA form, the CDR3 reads TGTGCCGTCCGAGGAGCAGGACGGGGGACTGAAGCTTTCTTT.

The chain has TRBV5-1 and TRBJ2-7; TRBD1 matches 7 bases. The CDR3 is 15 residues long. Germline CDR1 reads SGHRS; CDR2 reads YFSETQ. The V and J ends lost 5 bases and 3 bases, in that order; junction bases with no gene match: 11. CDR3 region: CASRITTGQHYEQYF. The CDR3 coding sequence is TGCGCCAGCAGAATCACGACGGGACAGCACTACGAGCAGTACTTC.

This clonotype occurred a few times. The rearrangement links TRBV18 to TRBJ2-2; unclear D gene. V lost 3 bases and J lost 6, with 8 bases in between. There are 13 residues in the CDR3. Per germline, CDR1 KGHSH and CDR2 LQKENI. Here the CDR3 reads CASSPGVAGELFF. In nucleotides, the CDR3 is TGTGCCAGCTCACCGGGTGTGGCCGGGGAGCTGTTTTTT.

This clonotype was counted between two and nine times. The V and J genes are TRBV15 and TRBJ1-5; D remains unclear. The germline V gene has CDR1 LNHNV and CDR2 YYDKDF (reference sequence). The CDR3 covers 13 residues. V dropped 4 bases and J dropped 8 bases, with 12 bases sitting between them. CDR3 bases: TGTGCCACCAGCATGGAAGGGCTTGAGCCCCAGCATTTT. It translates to CATSMEGLEPQHF.

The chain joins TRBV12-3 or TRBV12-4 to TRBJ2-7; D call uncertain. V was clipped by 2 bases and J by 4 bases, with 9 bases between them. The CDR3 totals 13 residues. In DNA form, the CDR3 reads TGTGCCAGCAGTTTACTTTCGGTTTACGAGCAGTACTTC. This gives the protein CASSLLSVYEQYF.

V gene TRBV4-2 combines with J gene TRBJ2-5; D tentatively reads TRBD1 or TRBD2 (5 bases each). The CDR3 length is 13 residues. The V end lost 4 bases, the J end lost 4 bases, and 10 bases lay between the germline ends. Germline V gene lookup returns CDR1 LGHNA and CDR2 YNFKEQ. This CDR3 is CASSPGTRETQYF. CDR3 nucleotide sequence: TGTGCCAGCAGCCCCGGGACCAGAGAGACCCAGTACTTC.